The 27 T cell receptor beta chains given below trace back to one sample, sequenced in a study of T cell changes during pregnancy in multiple sclerosis. Clones were sequenced by immunoSEQ multiplex PCR, and TCRdb holds only the in-frame ones, with some missing. The sample consists of 40,000 or so clones, around 90% of them appearing once. The sample in question was CD4+ T cells from peripheral blood mononuclear cells, obtained in the third trimester of pregnancy. The receptors come from a female donor with multiple sclerosis, enrolled in a pregnancy study.

This chain joins TRBV21-1 and TRBJ2-1; the table's TRBD2 call for D was not verified on the DNA. TRBV21-1 is a recognized pseudogene. This CDR3 spans 14 amino acids. The CDR3: CASKGLAGDNEQFF. The CDR3 DNA follows: TGTGCCAGCAAAGGACTAGCGGGAGACAATGAGCAGTTCTTC.

The chain combines TRBV29-1 with TRBJ2-7; 8 bases are shared with TRBD1. Germline CDR1 is SQVTM and CDR2 is ANQGSEA. This CDR3 region has 19 residues. The CDR3 region has the DNA TGCAGGTTTGAAGAGGCGGATAGGACAGGGCAGTTCGTCCCCTACGAGCAGTACTTC. It translates to CRFEEADRTGQFVPYEQYF.

The chain uses TRBV4-1 and TRBJ2-1; D remains ambiguous. Germline CDR1 MGHRA, CDR2 YSYEKL. The V end was cut by 1 base, the J end by 3 bases, with 13 bases between. The CDR3 has 16 residues. The chain's CDR3 is CASSQVDLLVYNEQFF. The CDR3 DNA is TGCGCCAGCAGCCAAGTAGATCTTCTAGTCTACAATGAGCAGTTCTTC.

The V and J genes are TRBV19 and TRBJ2-7; 8 positions agree with TRBD2. V was clipped by 5 bases and J by 2 bases; unmatched bases: 2. The CDR3 is made up of 13 amino acids. Germline values: CDR1 LNHDA, CDR2 SQIVND (reference sequence). The CDR3 bases are TGTGCCAGTAGTGTTAGCGGGACCTACGAGCAGTACTTC. Encoded protein: CASSVSGTYEQYF.

This clone was detected only once. The chain carries TRBV5-1 and TRBJ2-5; tentative D call: TRBD1 (5 bases). Trimming cost V 3 bases and J 5 bases, with 23 bases left between them. The CDR3 runs 17 residues. Germline lookup yields CDR1 SGHRS and CDR2 YFSETQ. The CDR3 is CASSYEGAVGKIETQYF. For the CDR3, the DNA is TGCGCCAGCAGCTATGAAGGGGCGGTGGGGAAGATTGAGACCCAGTACTTC.

V and J are TRBV5-5 and TRBJ1-3, with D perhaps matching TRBD1 (5 bases). The V gene's germline CDR1 is SGHKS and CDR2 YYEKEE (reference sequence). CDR3 size: 14 residues. V lost 3 bases and J 2 bases, leaving 9 bases between the germline ends. Here the CDR3 reads CASSWTSPGNTIYF. DNA for the CDR3: TGTGCCAGCAGCTGGACAAGTCCTGGAAACACCATATATTTT. Supplemented by reference TRBV5-5 and TRBJ1-3, the full variable domain reads DAGVTQSPTHLIKTRGQQVTLRCSPISGHKSVSWYQQVLGQGPQFIFQYYEKEERGRGNFPDRFSARQFPNYSSELNVNALLLGDSALYLCASSWTSPGNTIYFGEGSWLTVV.

The genes are TRBV5-1 and TRBJ2-2, with a possible D match to TRBD1 (5 bases). The CDR3 consists of 13 residues. Trimming took off 4 bases at V and 5 bases at J, with 9 bases between the two ends. The germline V gene encodes CDR1 SGHRS and CDR2 YFSETQ. CDR3 protein: CASSPRQTGELFF. The CDR3 DNA reads as TGCGCCAGCAGCCCTAGACAGACCGGGGAGCTGTTTTTT.

CDR3 sequence reads: CASSNRDKNTEAFF. The CDR3, as DNA: TGCGCCAGCAGCAACCGGGACAAGAACACTGAAGCTTTCTTT. The V gene is TRBV5-1, the J gene TRBJ1-1, with a tentative D call TRBD1 (6 bases). Germline CDR1 reads SGHRS; CDR2 reads YFSETQ. The CDR3 has 14 amino acids. Trimming shortened V by 4 bases and J by 1 base, and 11 bases separated the two germline ends.

This clone was found once. V and J are TRBV5-1 and TRBJ2-3; 10 positions agree with TRBD2. This CDR3 comprises 16 residues. Germline CDR1 reads SGHRS; CDR2 reads YFSETQ. V shed 0 bases and J 3 bases; nucleotides not matched to a gene: 4. Here the CDR3 DNA reads TGCGCCAGCAGCTTGGTAGCGGGAGGTACTACAGATACGCAGTATTTT. It translates to CASSLVAGGTTDTQYF.

This chain uses TRBV19 with TRBJ2-7; 9 nucleotides line up with TRBD1. The CDR3 has 16 residues. J gave up 2 bases and V 5 bases, and 10 bases lay outside the gene matches. Germline loops: CDR1 LNHDA, CDR2 SQIVND (reference sequence). For the CDR3, the DNA is TGTGCCAGTAGTGTCATTACGGGACAGGGCCCCTACGAGCAGTACTTC. Protein sequence: CASSVITGQGPYEQYF.

The chain employs TRBV10-2 and TRBJ2-1, with 8 bases that match TRBD1. J lost 13 bases, V lost 2 bases, and 10 bases had no gene match. The CDR3 extends over 14 amino acids. Germline CDR1 WSHSY, CDR2 SAAADI. The CDR3 loop reads CASSEGIRGLLQFF. In nucleotides, the CDR3 is TGCGCCAGCAGTGAGGGAATCAGGGGGCTCTTACAGTTCTTC.

A remark on this clone: At the DNA level, this CDR3 is encoded by other sequences in the same sample as well. This chain uses TRBV19 with TRBJ2-5; D is ambiguous. With 8 bases removed from V and 2 bases from J, the gap between germline ends came to 6 bases. Germline V gives CDR1 LNHDA, CDR2 SQIVND (reference sequence). This CDR3 is 11 amino acids long. The CDR3 region has the DNA TGTGCCAGTGGGCCACAAGAGACCCAGTACTTC. It codes for CASGPQETQYF.

The CDR3, as DNA: TGTGCCTGGAGTTTAGGGGAGGGTTATCAGCCCCAGCATTTT. This gives the protein CAWSLGEGYQPQHF. The chain has TRBV30 and TRBJ1-5; the D gene is possibly TRBD1 (5 bases). Germline V gene lookup returns CDR1 GTSNPN and CDR2 SVGIG (reference sequence). Trimming took 2 bases from V and 5 from J, leaving 13 bases between them. CDR3 size: 14 residues.

The chain has TRBV6-4 and TRBJ2-2; maybe TRBD2 (5 bases). Germline values: CDR1 MRHNA, CDR2 SNTAGT. The CDR3 has 13 amino acids. V was shortened by 3 bases and J by 7 bases, with 9 bases between the two germline ends. The CDR3 here is CASSELAGGELFF. CDR3 in DNA: TGTGCCAGCAGTGAATTGGCGGGCGGGGAGCTGTTTTTT.

The chain has TRBV6-6 and TRBJ2-2; 8 positions match TRBD2. V was clipped by 6 bases and J by 6 bases; unmatched bases: 6. Per germline, CDR1 MNHNY and CDR2 SVGAGI (reference sequence). CDR3 length: 14 amino acids. CDR3: CASRQTSDAGELFF. CDR3 nucleotides: TGTGCCAGCAGGCAGACTAGCGACGCCGGGGAGCTGTTTTTT.

The chain has TRBV19 and TRBJ2-7; 15 nucleotides align to TRBD2. After removal of 5 bases from V and 3 bases from J, the junction contained 2 bases not matched to a gene. Looked up from germline, CDR1 is LNHDA and CDR2 is SQIVND (reference sequence). The CDR3 runs 15 residues. The chain's CDR3 is CASSPGLAGGYEQYF. DNA for the CDR3: TGTGCCAGTAGTCCGGGACTAGCGGGAGGCTACGAGCAGTACTTC.

The chain couples TRBV6-1 to TRBJ2-7; no reliable D call. The germline V gene encodes CDR1 MNHNS and CDR2 SASEGT. Trimming stripped 6 bases from V and 0 bases from J, with 6 bases between. The CDR3 has 12 amino acids. CDR3 region: CASRTLSYEQYF. CDR3 coding DNA: TGTGCCAGCAGGACACTCTCCTACGAGCAGTACTTC.

This sequence joins TRBV29-1 and TRBJ2-3, with 8 bases aligning to TRBD1. The CDR3 runs to 14 residues. CDR1 and CDR2 from the germline V gene are SQVTM and ANQGSEA. V gave up 7 bases and J gave up 4 bases; unmatched junction bases: 10. The CDR3 loop is CSGTGDRSADTQYF. CDR3 nucleotide sequence: TGCAGCGGAACAGGGGACAGGAGCGCAGATACGCAGTATTTT.

This chain connects TRBV5-6 to TRBJ2-3, with a possible D match to TRBD1 (6 bases). This CDR3 has 13 residues. In germline, CDR1 is SGHDT, CDR2 YYEEEE. The V and J ends lost 0 bases and 14 bases respectively, with 16 bases between them. Here the CDR3 DNA reads TGTGCCAGCAGCTTGGTAGGCGACAGGTTCTTGTATTTT. Protein: CASSLVGDRFLYF.

The chain uses TRBV28 and TRBJ1-2; D unresolved. The germline CDR1 and CDR2 sequences are MDHEN and SYDVKM. Trimming pared 6 bases from V and 7 bases from J, leaving 12 bases between. This CDR3 region has 12 residues. The CDR3 here is CASSQLPGGYTF. CDR3 coding DNA: TGTGCCAGCAGCCAATTACCCGGTGGCTACACCTTC.

V and J are TRBV9 and TRBJ2-3, with TRBD2 matching 9 bases. The CDR3 is 17 residues long. CDR1 SGDLS and CDR2 YYNGEE come from the germline V gene. Losses at the gene ends were 0 bases for V and 1 base for J; bases not matched to a gene: 6. CDR3 residues: CASSVDERGAGTDTQYF. CDR3 coding DNA: TGTGCCAGCAGCGTAGATGAGCGGGGGGCTGGCACAGATACGCAGTATTTT. Full variable domain (remainder filled in from reference TRBV9 and TRBJ2-3): DSGVTQTPKHLITATGQRVTLRCSPRSGDLSVYWYQQSLDQGLQFLIQYYNGEERAKGNILERFSAQQFPDLHSELNLSSLELGDSALYFCASSVDERGAGTDTQYFGPGTRLTVL.

This clone was observed once. This chain links TRBV28 with TRBJ2-7; D is possibly TRBD1 (6 bases). Deletions cut 10 bases from V and 8 bases from J, with 18 bases between. This CDR3 is built from 12 residues. Germline assignment: CDR1 MDHEN and CDR2 SYDVKM. The chain's CDR3 is CATSGTPLKQYF. For the CDR3, the DNA is TGTGCCACCTCCGGGACACCCCTCAAGCAGTACTTC.

This chain links TRBV19 with TRBJ1-1; 12 nucleotides line up with TRBD1. Germline CDR1 is LNHDA and CDR2 is SQIVND (reference sequence). V lost 6 bases, J lost 0 bases, and 8 bases stayed unmatched. The CDR3 is made up of 17 amino acids. DNA of the CDR3: TGTGCCAGTAGGCCCCAGGGGACAGGGGGCCTGAACACTGAAGCTTTCTTT. This sequence encodes CASRPQGTGGLNTEAFF.

The chain couples TRBV28 to TRBJ2-4; 11 bases are a match to TRBD1. The CDR3 has 15 amino acids. V trimming: 3 bases; J trimming: 16 bases; junction bases outside the gene matches: 14. Germline CDR1 is MDHEN and CDR2 is SYDVKM. The CDR3 sequence is CASSFSETGTGGTYF. In DNA form, the CDR3 reads TGTGCCAGCAGTTTTTCGGAAACCGGGACAGGGGGTACCTACTTC. Full variable domain (remainder filled in from reference TRBV28 and TRBJ2-4): DVKVTQSSRYLVKRTGEKVFLECVQDMDHENMFWYRQDPGLGLRLIYFSYDVKMKEKGDIPEGYSVSREKKERFSLILESASTNQTSMYLCASSFSETGTGGTYFGAGTRLSVL.

The sample holds one count of this clone. This sequence joins TRBV11-2 and TRBJ2-4; D perhaps matches TRBD2 (7 bases). Germline CDR1 and CDR2: SGHAT and FQNNGV. This CDR3 is built from 13 residues. Trimming removed 5 bases at V and 15 bases at J, with 20 bases between. In DNA form, the CDR3 reads TGTGCCAGCAGCCAGCCGGGGGGACACCAACTGTACTTC. Amino acids: CASSQPGGHQLYF.

The chain links TRBV7-2 to TRBJ2-5; D call uncertain. Trimming stripped 2 bases from V and 5 bases from J, with 15 bases between. The CDR3 loop spans 15 amino acids. Germline-derived CDR1 and CDR2 are SGHTA and FQGNSA. In nucleotides, the CDR3 is TGTGCCAGCAGCTTATCACGCGTTGTAGAGGAGACCCAGTACTTC. Protein sequence: CASSLSRVVEETQYF.

This chain joins TRBV5-4 and TRBJ1-1, with TRBD1 matching 7 bases. CDR3 length: 12 residues. Germline V CDR1 and CDR2: SGHNT, YYREEE (reference sequence). V gave up 0 bases and J gave up 12 bases; unmatched junction bases: 5. In nucleotides, the CDR3 is TGTGCCAGCAGCTTGGGACAGGGCGGTCCTTTCTTT. Residues: CASSLGQGGPFF.